This TCR beta chain was sequenced in a study of STAT5B mutations in CD4+ large granular lymphocyte leukemia. Data came from immunoSEQ multiplex PCR; TCRdb stores just in-frame clones and leaves some out. The sample includes tens of thousands of clones, about four fifths seen only once; the top ten take approximately 3%. This clone was found a few times. The CDR3 sequence is 11 residues long. Per the germline V gene, CDR1 is SGHVS and CDR2 is FQNEAQ. V was pared by 4 bases and J by 6 bases, with 4 bases between. The sequence was collected from a human donor in good health. The chain couples TRBV7-8 to TRBJ1-3, with unresolved D. Source material: CD4+ T cells from blood buffy coats. For the CDR3, the DNA is TGTGCCAGCAGCTCGACAAACACCATATATTTT. Protein: CASSSTNTIYF.